This TCR beta chain was captured in a study of circulating CD8 cells and anti-PD-1 response in melanoma. General study findings and limits: Some patients were treatment-naive; others were previously treated. DNEG was most diverse; TIGIT repertoires were least diverse. Published repertoire comparisons used only baseline and M1 samples from a small cohort with few responders.

This clonotype qualifies as large. Its antigen remains unidentified. Four subsets defined by PD-1 and/or TIGIT were sorted from live CD3+CD8+TCRalphabeta+ cells. Germline V CDR1 and CDR2: DFQATT, SNEGSKA (reference sequence). Trimming removed 5 bases from V and 5 bases from J, with 14 bases in between. This CDR3 is 13 amino acids long. Each library started from roughly 15 ng of total RNA using the QIAseq Immune Repertoire TCR panel. In TCRdb, the reads were re-called with MiXCR into one record per CDR3 protein. The table records over a thousand distinct CDR3 sequences, about 10% of them present only once.

This TCR came from a human donor with melanoma. The sequenced sample was CD8+ T cells from PBMCs, obtained at baseline or after one month of anti-PD-1 therapy (not recorded which). The chain is built from TRBV20-1 and TRBJ2-3; D possibly corresponds to TRBD2 (7 bases). CDR3 in DNA: TGCAGTGCTTTCACCGGGGGGCGAGATACGCAGTATTTT. Its translation is CSAFTGGRDTQYF.